These 14 T cell receptor beta chains came from one sample sequenced in a study of T cells in Graves' hyperthyroidism and ophthalmopathy. RNA transcripts gave rise to amplified TCR beta CDR3 regions. The TCR CDR3 first-round RT-PCR relied on the HTBI primer set. TCRdb itself ran the multiplex PCR reads through MiXCR, one entry per CDR3 protein. The data contain 600,000 or so distinct CDR3 sequences, 12% to 15% of them singletons. The specimen sequenced was blood. All receptors come from a woman younger than 30 with Graves' ophthalmopathy.

This clonotype was counted ten times or more. The chain uses TRBV29-1 and TRBJ2-3, with D possibly being TRBD2 (5 bases). The V end was cut by 2 bases, the J end by 0 bases, with 12 bases between. Germline CDR1 SQVTM, CDR2 ANQGSEA. The CDR3 totals 15 residues. The DNA for the CDR3 is TGCAGCGTTGAAATCGGTTGGACTAGCACAGATACGCAGTATTTT. Translated, it gives CSVEIGWTSTDTQYF.

The chain combines TRBV9 with TRBJ2-7; 7 bases are shared with TRBD1. CDR3 size: 14 residues. The germline gives CDR1 SGDLS, CDR2 YYNGEE. V shed 0 bases, J shed 4 bases, and the junction held 4 bases outside the gene matches. DNA of the CDR3: TGTGCCAGCAGCGTAGCGACAGGGTTGTACGAGCAGTACTTC. Translating gives CASSVATGLYEQYF. Full variable domain (rest looked up from reference TRBV9 and TRBJ2-7): DSGVTQTPKHLITATGQRVTLRCSPRSGDLSVYWYQQSLDQGLQFLIQYYNGEERAKGNILERFSAQQFPDLHSELNLSSLELGDSALYFCASSVATGLYEQYFGPGTRLTVT.

At least ten counts were recorded for this clonotype. The V gene is TRBV7-7, the J gene TRBJ2-5; D possibly corresponds to TRBD1 (5 bases). CDR3 length: 14 residues. Trimming left V 8 bases short and J 2 bases short, with 15 bases between. Germline assignment: CDR1 SSHAT and CDR2 FNYEAQ (reference sequence). The CDR3: CASSPRQGQETQYF. Here the CDR3 DNA reads TGTGCCAGCTCACCAAGGCAGGGACAAGAGACCCAGTACTTC.

The chain is built from TRBV14 and TRBJ2-2; D uncertain. Looked up from germline, CDR1 is SGHDN and CDR2 is FVKESK. The CDR3 has 17 amino acids. Trimming took off 1 base at V and 2 bases at J, with 14 bases between the two ends. The CDR3 reads CASSQGRRPVNTGELFF. The CDR3 nucleotides read TGTGCCAGCAGCCAAGGAAGAAGGCCGGTCAACACCGGGGAGCTGTTTTTT. Full variable domain (outside the CDR3, taken from reference TRBV14 and TRBJ2-2): EAGVTQFPSHSVIEKGQTVTLRCDPISGHDNLYWYRRVMGKEIKFLLHFVKESKQDESGMPNNRFLAERTGGTYSTLKVQPAELEDSGVYFCASSQGRRPVNTGELFFGEGSRLTVL.

This clonotype came up a few times. A read error may account for a junction end that differs from germline. This chain joins TRBV20-1 and TRBJ2-4, with D maybe TRBD2 (5 bases). The CDR3 sequence is 15 residues long. Germline V lookup: CDR1 DFQATT, CDR2 SNEGSKA (reference sequence). The CDR3 region is CSAGDSGLAKNIQYF. CDR3 in DNA: TGCAGTGCTGGAGACTCGGGGTTAGCCAAAAACATTCAGTACTTC.

This clonotype was seen a handful of times. V gene TRBV6-6 combines with J gene TRBJ1-5; no definite D call. Germline V gene sequence: CDR1 MNHNY, CDR2 SVGAGI (reference sequence). Trimming removed 0 bases from V and 7 bases from J, with 10 bases in between. The CDR3 is 14 amino acids. CDR3 sequence (DNA): TGTGCCAGCAGTTACTCACTAGGAAAGCAGCCCCAGCATTTT. Translation gives CASSYSLGKQPQHF.

With respect to this clonotype: Given a much more abundant clone one base away, this may be a read error. The rearrangement joins TRBV2 to TRBJ2-2; 7 bases align to TRBD1. The CDR3 sequence is 15 residues long. Germline loops: CDR1 SNHLY, CDR2 FYNNEI. Trimming cost V 4 bases and J 3 bases; bases outside gene matches: 5. The DNA for the CDR3 is TGTGCCAGCAGTGCGGGACAGTGGCACACCGGGGAGCTGTTTTTT. The encoded protein is CASSAGQWHTGELFF.

The genes are TRBV2 and TRBJ1-1; no clear D. Looked up from germline, CDR1 is SNHLY and CDR2 is FYNNEI. This CDR3 has 15 residues. Deletions cut 0 bases from V and 9 bases from J, with 17 bases between. DNA for the CDR3: TGTGCCAGCAGTGAAGCGCTCGGAGGGCAGGATAAAGCTTTCTTT. Translating it yields CASSEALGGQDKAFF.

This clonotype was recorded many times. The chain is built from TRBV7-2 and TRBJ1-1; D perhaps matches TRBD1 (5 bases). V lost 0 bases to trimming and J lost 3 bases, with 8 bases between them. Germline CDR1 SGHTA, CDR2 FQGNSA. This CDR3 contains 14 residues. The CDR3 protein is CASSLAMGDTEAFF. The CDR3 DNA is TGTGCCAGCAGCTTAGCAATGGGGGACACTGAAGCTTTCTTT.

The table lists this clonotype with many counts. This chain links TRBV5-1 with TRBJ2-7; 11 bases align to TRBD2. V gave up 0 bases and J gave up 0 bases; unmatched junction bases: 8. Germline CDR1 reads SGHRS; CDR2 reads YFSETQ. The CDR3 is made up of 18 amino acids. The CDR3 nucleotides are TGCGCCAGCAGCTTGGCCGGGACTAGCGGTTTTAGCTCCTACGAGCAGTACTTC. Translated: CASSLAGTSGFSSYEQYF.

Turning to this clonotype: One base away lies a much larger clone, so this may be a sequencing read error. The chain employs TRBV5-1 and TRBJ1-5; the D gene is possibly TRBD1 (5 bases). The germline gives CDR1 SGHRS, CDR2 YFSETQ. CDR3 length: 16 amino acids. The CDR3 reads CARSLGPGPSNQPQHF. CDR3 DNA: TGCGCCAGGAGCTTGGGACCGGGACCCAGCAATCAGCCCCAGCATTTT. The full variable domain, its missing parts supplied by reference TRBV5-1 and TRBJ1-5, is KAGVTQTPRYLIKTRGQQVTLSCSPISGHRSVSWYQQTPGQGLQFLFEYFSETQRNKGNFPGRFSGRQFSNSRSEMNVSTLELGDSALYLCARSLGPGPSNQPQHFGDGTRLSIL.

This clonotype showed up just a few times. The V gene is TRBV4-2, the J gene TRBJ2-5; D possibly corresponds to TRBD2 (6 bases). The germline CDR1 and CDR2 sequences are LGHNA and YNFKEQ. This CDR3 comprises 14 residues. V lost 1 base to trimming and J lost 4 bases, with 10 bases between them. The CDR3 bases are TGTGCCAGCAGCCAAGGGGTGGGAGGAGAGACCCAGTACTTC. Protein sequence: CASSQGVGGETQYF.

CDR3: CASSQGAHTEAFF. Here the CDR3 DNA reads TGTGCCAGTAGCCAGGGGGCGCATACTGAAGCTTTCTTT. The chain has TRBV19 and TRBJ1-1, with TRBD1 matching 8 bases. Trimming took 6 bases from V and 5 from J; bases not matched to a gene: 5. The CDR3 sequence is 13 residues long. Looked up from germline, CDR1 is LNHDA and CDR2 is SQIVND (reference sequence).

The J gene is TRBJ2-7, the V gene TRBV2; 11 nucleotides line up with TRBD2. The CDR3 spans 15 residues. CDR1 is SNHLY and CDR2 is FYNNEI in the germline V gene. V gave up 2 bases and J gave up 5 bases; unmatched junction bases: 5. The DNA of the CDR3 is TGTGCCAGCAGTGAATTGACTAGCGGGAAAAACGAGCAGTACTTC. Translation gives CASSELTSGKNEQYF.